Shown below are 7 T cell receptor beta chains from a single sample sequenced in a study of shared T cell receptors in the human thymus. Using immunoSEQ multiplex PCR, the repertoire was profiled, and TCRdb retains in-frame clones only, with some absent. Altogether roughly 410,000 clones are present, about 95% being singletons, with the ten largest covering roughly 0.021%. Sequencing was performed on thymocytes. The receptors derive from a human donor.

Only one count was recorded for this clone. CDR3: CASITSGVYNEQFF. The CDR3 DNA reads TGTGCCAGCATTACTAGCGGGGTGTACAATGAGCAGTTCTTC. The V gene is TRBV28, the J gene TRBJ2-1; TRBD2 aligns across 10 bases. The CDR3 spans 14 residues. The V segment lost 7 bases and the J segment 4 bases; nucleotides outside the gene matches: 4. Per germline, CDR1 MDHEN and CDR2 SYDVKM.

J is TRBJ2-1 and V is TRBV6-1; D remains ambiguous. Germline-derived CDR1 and CDR2 are MNHNS and SASEGT. Deletions cut 1 base from V and 4 bases from J, with 14 bases between. The CDR3 sequence is 16 residues long. The CDR3 DNA reads as TGTGCCAGCAGTGAAGGAGCCCGAAGACTTTACAATGAGCAGTTCTTC. Protein product: CASSEGARRLYNEQFF.

The chain carries TRBV6-1 and TRBJ2-5; D may be TRBD2 (5 bases). The CDR3 length is 14 residues. Germline CDR1 MNHNS, CDR2 SASEGT. Trimming cost V 8 bases and J 5 bases, with 18 bases left between them. CDR3 sequence: CASFPSGKKETQYF. CDR3 in DNA: TGTGCCAGCTTTCCTTCCGGGAAGAAGGAGACCCAGTACTTC.

The chain carries TRBV15 and TRBJ1-3, with no clear D. The CDR3 contains 18 residues. V lost 0 bases to trimming and J lost 2 bases, with 17 bases between them. Germline CDR1 and CDR2: LNHNV and YYDKDF (reference sequence). The CDR3 nucleotides read TGTGCCACCAGCAGAGATAATAGGAGGGAACGAACTGGAAACACCATATATTTT. Amino acid sequence: CATSRDNRRERTGNTIYF.

V is TRBV27 and J is TRBJ1-3; 10 bases align to TRBD1. The CDR3 length is 15 residues. After removal of 0 bases from V and 8 bases from J, the junction contained 4 bases not matched to a gene. The germline gives CDR1 MNHEY, CDR2 SMNVEV (reference sequence). CDR3 loop: CASSLSGDRGDTIYF. In DNA, the CDR3 is TGTGCCAGCAGTTTATCGGGGGACAGGGGAGACACCATATATTTT.

This sequence joins TRBV12-5 and TRBJ2-1, with 7 bases aligning to TRBD1. J lost 7 bases, V lost 0 bases, and 12 bases had no gene match. Germline V gives CDR1 LGHNT, CDR2 FRNRAP. The CDR3 has 17 residues. The CDR3 is CASGLVLGDRVFNEQFF. The CDR3 nucleotides are TGTGCTAGTGGTTTGGTACTTGGAGACAGGGTTTTTAATGAGCAGTTCTTC.

CDR3 coding DNA: TGTGCCAGCAGCTCTATGGGGGAGTACCACAATGAGCAGTTCTTC. It translates to CASSSMGEYHNEQFF. The chain couples TRBV11-2 to TRBJ2-1; either TRBD1 or TRBD2 may fit D (5 bases each). The length of the CDR3 is 15 residues. CDR1 is SGHAT and CDR2 is FQNNGV in the germline V gene. V gave up 4 bases and J gave up 5 bases, with 15 bases separating them.